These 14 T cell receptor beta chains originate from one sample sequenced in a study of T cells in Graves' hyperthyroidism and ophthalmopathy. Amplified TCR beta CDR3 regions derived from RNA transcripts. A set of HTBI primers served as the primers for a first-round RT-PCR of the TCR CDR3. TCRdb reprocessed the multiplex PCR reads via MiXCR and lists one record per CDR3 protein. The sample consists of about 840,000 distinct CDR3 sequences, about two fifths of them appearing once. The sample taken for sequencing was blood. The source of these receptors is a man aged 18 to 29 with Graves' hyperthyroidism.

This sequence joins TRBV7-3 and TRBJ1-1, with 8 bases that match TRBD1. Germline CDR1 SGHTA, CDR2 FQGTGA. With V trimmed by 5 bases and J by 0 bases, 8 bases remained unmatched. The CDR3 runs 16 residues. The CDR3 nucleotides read TGTGCCAGCAGCAAGAGGACAGGGTGGATGAACACTGAAGCTTTCTTT. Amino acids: CASSKRTGWMNTEAFF.

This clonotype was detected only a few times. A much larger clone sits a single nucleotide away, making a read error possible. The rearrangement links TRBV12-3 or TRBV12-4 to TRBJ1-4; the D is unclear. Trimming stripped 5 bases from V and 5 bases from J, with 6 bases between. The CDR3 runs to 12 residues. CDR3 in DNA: TGTGCCAGCAGTCCCATGAATGAAAAACTGTTTTTT. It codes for CASSPMNEKLFF.

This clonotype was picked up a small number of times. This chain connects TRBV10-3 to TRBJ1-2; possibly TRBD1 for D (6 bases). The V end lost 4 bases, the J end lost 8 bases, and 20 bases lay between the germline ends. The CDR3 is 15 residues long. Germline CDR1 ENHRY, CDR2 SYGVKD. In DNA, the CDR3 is TGTGCCATCAGTGGGGGGCCCGACTCCAAATACGGCTACACCTTC. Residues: CAISGGPDSKYGYTF.

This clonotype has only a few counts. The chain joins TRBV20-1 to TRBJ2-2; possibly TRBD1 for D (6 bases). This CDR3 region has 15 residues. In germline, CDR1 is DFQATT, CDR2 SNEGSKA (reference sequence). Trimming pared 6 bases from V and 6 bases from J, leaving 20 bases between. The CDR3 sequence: CSARLGRSGAGELFF. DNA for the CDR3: TGCAGTGCCCGGCTTGGACGCTCAGGGGCCGGGGAGCTGTTTTTT.

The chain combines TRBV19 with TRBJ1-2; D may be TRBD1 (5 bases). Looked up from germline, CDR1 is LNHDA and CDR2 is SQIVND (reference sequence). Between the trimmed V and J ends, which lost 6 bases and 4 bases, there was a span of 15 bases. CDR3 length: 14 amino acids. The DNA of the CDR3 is TGTGCCAGTAGCCCCCCAGGGCCGGGCTATGGCTACACCTTC. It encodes CASSPPGPGYGYTF.

CDR3 protein: CAISESSPGGNSPLHF. The DNA of the CDR3 is TGTGCCATCAGTGAGTCAAGCCCAGGGGGCAATTCACCCCTCCACTTT. The chain links TRBV10-3 to TRBJ1-6; 8 nucleotides line up with TRBD1. V was pared by 0 bases and J by 7 bases, with 5 bases of the junction left unmatched. The germline V gene encodes CDR1 ENHRY and CDR2 SYGVKD. The CDR3 extends over 16 amino acids.

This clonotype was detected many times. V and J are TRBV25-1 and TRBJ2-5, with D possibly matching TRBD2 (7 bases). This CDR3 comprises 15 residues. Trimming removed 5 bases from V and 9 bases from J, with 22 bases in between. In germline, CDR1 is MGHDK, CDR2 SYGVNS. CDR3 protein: CASSSLRGGDTAQYF. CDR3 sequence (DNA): TGTGCCAGCAGTTCCTTACGAGGGGGGGACACCGCCCAGTACTTC.

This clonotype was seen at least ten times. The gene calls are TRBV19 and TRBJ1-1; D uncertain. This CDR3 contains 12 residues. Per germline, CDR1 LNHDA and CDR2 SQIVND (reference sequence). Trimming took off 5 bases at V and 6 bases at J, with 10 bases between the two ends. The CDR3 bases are TGTGCCAGTAGTCCTACCCGCGCTGAAGCTTTCTTT. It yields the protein CASSPTRAEAFF.

The CDR3 bases are TGTGCCAGCAGTTATTGGGCGAACACCATATATTTT. Protein sequence: CASSYWANTIYF. The chain combines TRBV28 with TRBJ1-3; D unresolved. The V and J ends lost 4 bases and 7 bases respectively, with 8 bases between them. The V gene's germline CDR1 is MDHEN and CDR2 SYDVKM. The CDR3 contains 12 residues. Drawing the rest from reference TRBV28 and TRBJ1-3, the complete variable domain is DVKVTQSSRYLVKRTGEKVFLECVQDMDHENMFWYRQDPGLGLRLIYFSYDVKMKEKGDIPEGYSVSREKKERFSLILESASTNQTSMYLCASSYWANTIYFGEGSWLTVV.

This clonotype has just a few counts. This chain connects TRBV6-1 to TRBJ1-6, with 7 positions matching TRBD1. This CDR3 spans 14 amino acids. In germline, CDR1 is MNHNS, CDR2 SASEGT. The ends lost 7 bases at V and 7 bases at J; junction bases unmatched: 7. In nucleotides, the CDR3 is TGTGCCAGCAACCCCACAGGGGCGAATTCACCCCTCCACTTT. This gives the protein CASNPTGANSPLHF.

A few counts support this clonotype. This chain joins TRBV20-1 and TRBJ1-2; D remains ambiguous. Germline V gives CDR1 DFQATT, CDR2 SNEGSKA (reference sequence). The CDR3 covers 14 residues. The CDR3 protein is CSTTAWGDGYGYTF. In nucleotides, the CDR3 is TGCAGCACTACGGCGTGGGGAGACGGCTATGGCTACACCTTC.

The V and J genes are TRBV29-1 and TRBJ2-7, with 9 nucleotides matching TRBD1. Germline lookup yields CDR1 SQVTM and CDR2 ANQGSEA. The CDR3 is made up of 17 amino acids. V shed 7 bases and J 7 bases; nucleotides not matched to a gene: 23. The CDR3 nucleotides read TGCAGCGCCTACCGGGACAGGGCGGTCGACCCTCTTCGGGAGCAGTACTTC. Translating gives CSAYRDRAVDPLREQYF.

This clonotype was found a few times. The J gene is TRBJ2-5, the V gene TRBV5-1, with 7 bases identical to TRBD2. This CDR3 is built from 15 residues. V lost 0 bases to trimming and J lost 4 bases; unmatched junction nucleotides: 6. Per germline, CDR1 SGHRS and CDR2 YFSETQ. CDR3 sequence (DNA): TGCGCCAGCAGCTTGGCAAGACTAGCCACAGAGACCCAGTACTTC. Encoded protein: CASSLARLATETQYF.

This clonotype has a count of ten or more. The CDR3 nucleotides read TGTGCCAGCAGCTTAGTGGGTGAGGGGAATGAAGCTTTCTTT. Encoded protein: CASSLVGEGNEAFF. The V gene is TRBV7-6, the J gene TRBJ1-1; tentatively, D is TRBD1 (5 bases). Trimming cost V 1 base and J 7 bases, with 13 bases left between them. The CDR3 runs to 14 residues. Germline values: CDR1 SGHVS, CDR2 FNYEAQ. Complete variable domain (other parts from reference TRBV7-6 and TRBJ1-1): GAGVSQSPRYKVTKRGQDVALRCDPISGHVSLYWYRQALGQGPEFLTYFNYEAQQDKSGLPNDRFSAERPEGSISTLTIQRTEQRDSAMYRCASSLVGEGNEAFFGQGTRLTVV.